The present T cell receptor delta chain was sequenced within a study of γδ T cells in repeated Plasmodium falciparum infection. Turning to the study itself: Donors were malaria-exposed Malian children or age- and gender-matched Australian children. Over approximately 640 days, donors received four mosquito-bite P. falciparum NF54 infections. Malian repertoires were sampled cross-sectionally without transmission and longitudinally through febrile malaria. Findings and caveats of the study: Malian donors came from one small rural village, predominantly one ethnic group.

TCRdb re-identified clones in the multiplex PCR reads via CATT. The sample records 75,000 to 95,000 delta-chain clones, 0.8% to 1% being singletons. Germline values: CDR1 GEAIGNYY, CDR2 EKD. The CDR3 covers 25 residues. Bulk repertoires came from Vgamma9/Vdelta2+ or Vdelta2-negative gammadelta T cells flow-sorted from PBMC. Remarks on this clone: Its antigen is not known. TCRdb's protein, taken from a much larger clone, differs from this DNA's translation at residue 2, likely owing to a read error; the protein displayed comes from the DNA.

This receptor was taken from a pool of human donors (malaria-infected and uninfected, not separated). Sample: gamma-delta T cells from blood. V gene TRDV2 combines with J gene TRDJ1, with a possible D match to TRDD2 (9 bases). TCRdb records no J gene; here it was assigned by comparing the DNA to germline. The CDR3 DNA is TGTTCCTGTGACAACAGGAACACCTTCCTACTATCGTCCCGGCGGGGGATAGAGTGGACCGATAAACTCATCTTT. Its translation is CSCDNRNTFLLSSRRGIEWTDKLIF.